The following is a T cell receptor (beta chain) sequence with its context. Its antigen is as yet unknown. The sample is drawn from a study of beta chain features in type 1 diabetes. Looking at the study overall: Patients shared similar age, gender and cell yields with healthy donors. Broader study findings: Any HLA type influence on TCRB rearrangement was left unresolved here. Insertion counts at VDJ junctions were lower in type 1 diabetes patients, who also showed more deletions there.

A heparinised blood draw that averaged around 110 mL was obtained once from each donor. The CDR3 length is 16 residues. J was trimmed by 5 bases and V by 3 bases; bases with no gene match: 7. Germline CDR1 reads LNHDA; CDR2 reads SQIVND (reference sequence). Expressed TCRB transcripts were sequenced, since all the RNA that had been isolated was reverse transcribed. Only in-frame clones appear in the TCRdb table, and some are missing; sequencing was by immunoSEQ multiplex PCR. The table shows some 150,000 clones, with about a tenth occurring only once. The chain recombines TRBV19 with TRBJ1-6; 7 nucleotides match TRBD1. The receptor comes from a woman in her 40s in good health. The specimen was central memory CD4+ T cells from blood. CDR3 region: CASSMEGAIHNSPLHF. CDR3 DNA sequence: TGTGCCAGTAGTATGGAGGGGGCGATCCATAATTCACCCCTCCACTTT.